This is a list of T cell receptor beta chains from one sample in a study of blood T cell repertoires in COVID-19. The table came from immunoSEQ multiplex PCR; TCRdb's copy has only in-frame clones and leaves some out. Found here are 180,000 or so clones, 70% to 90% of them singletons; the top ten hold roughly 0.95%. Sequencing used peripheral blood. The origin of the receptors is a man younger than 35 with acute or convalescent COVID-19. CDR3s include the opening cysteine and the closing phenylalanine or tryptophan. A D gene is named only where the DNA matches it firmly. Not all rows give a size; the values are once, few, many and, for expanded clones, a class.

DNA: TGTGCCAGTAGTATAAGTCAGGGGGCTGGAGGCTACACCTTC; CDR3: CASSISQGAGGYTF; V: TRBV19; D: TRBD1; J: TRBJ1-2; size: -
DNA: TGTGCCAGCAGGATCGAGGGACAGGGGAACACTGAAGCTTTCTTT; CDR3: CASRIEGQGNTEAFF; V: TRBV2; D: TRBD1; J: TRBJ1-1; size: -
DNA: TGTGCCAGCAGTGCCTCCGACAGGGAGGTGGGTGGCTACACCTTC; CDR3: CASSASDREVGGYTF; V: TRBV25-1; D: TRBD1; J: TRBJ1-2; size: -
DNA: TGTGCCAGCAGTATCGCGACAGGGGCCTACAATGAGCAGTTCTTC; CDR3: CASSIATGAYNEQFF; V: TRBV6-5; D: TRBD1; J: TRBJ2-1; size: -
DNA: TGTGCCAGCAAAGGACGGGATGGAGGCACAGATACGCAGTATTTT; CDR3: CASKGRDGGTDTQYF; V: TRBV2; D: -; J: TRBJ2-3; size: -
DNA: TGCGCCAGCAGCTTGGGGGGGACAGAAAACTATGGCTACACCTTC; CDR3: CASSLGGTENYGYTF; V: TRBV5-1; D: TRBD1; J: TRBJ1-2; size: -
DNA: TGTGCCAGCAGCTTAATCGGGGGGGAGACCCAGTACTTC; CDR3: CASSLIGGETQYF; V: TRBV11-3; D: TRBD2; J: TRBJ2-5; size: -
DNA: TGTGCCAGCAGTTATGTAGCGGGGTTCCCGAACTCCTACAATGAGCAGTTCTTC; CDR3: CASSYVAGFPNSYNEQFF; V: TRBV6-2/TRBV6-3; D: TRBD2; J: TRBJ2-1; size: -
DNA: TGCGCCAGCAGCCAGGACAGGGGGCTATGGGTTGAAAAACTGTTTTTT; CDR3: CASSQDRGLWVEKLFF; V: TRBV4-1; D: TRBD1; J: TRBJ1-4; size: -
DNA: TGTGCCAGTAGTACCCGTCCCGGGACAGGTTTATCCTACAATGAGCAGTTCTTC; CDR3: CASSTRPGTGLSYNEQFF; V: TRBV19; D: TRBD1; J: TRBJ2-1; size: -
DNA: TGTGCCAGCAGCGCCGACAGGGTGTCGTCTGGAAACACCATATATTTT; CDR3: CASSADRVSSGNTIYF; V: TRBV2; D: TRBD1; J: TRBJ1-3; size: -
DNA: TGTGCCAGCAGCCCGTGGGGCAGCCAAGAGACCCAGTACTTC; CDR3: CASSPWGSQETQYF; V: TRBV7-9; D: -; J: TRBJ2-5; size: -
DNA: TGTGCCAGCAGCCAAGATCAGGTTGCAGGGGGCGCCAGGCTTGAAGCTTTCTTT; CDR3: CASSQDQVAGGARLEAFF; V: TRBV14; D: TRBD1; J: TRBJ1-1; size: -
DNA: TGTGCCAGCAGCGGTCACAACGGAAACACCATATATTTT; CDR3: CASSGHNGNTIYF; V: TRBV7-6; D: -; J: TRBJ1-3; size: -
DNA: TGTGCCAGCAGCTTATACGGTGATCAGCCCCAGCATTTT; CDR3: CASSLYGDQPQHF; V: TRBV7-2; D: -; J: TRBJ1-5; size: -
DNA: TGTGCCAGTAGTATGGCAGGGCGGAGCACAGATACGCAGTATTTT; CDR3: CASSMAGRSTDTQYF; V: TRBV19; D: -; J: TRBJ2-3; size: -
DNA: TGTGCCAGCAGCCCCAGTGGAGGGCTGCATGGCTACACCTTC; CDR3: CASSPSGGLHGYTF; V: TRBV9; D: -; J: TRBJ1-2; size: -
DNA: TGTGCCAGCAGCCCCTCAACGGAGGAAGCTTTCTTT; CDR3: CASSPSTEEAFF; V: TRBV7-9; D: -; J: TRBJ1-1; size: few
DNA: TGTGCCAGCAGCCAACAGAACACCGGGGAGCTGTTTTTT; CDR3: CASSQQNTGELFF; V: TRBV14; D: -; J: TRBJ2-2; size: -
DNA: TGTGCCAGCAGCCCCAGAAAACCCGCGGGGTTAACTGAAGCTTTCTTT; CDR3: CASSPRKPAGLTEAFF; V: TRBV13; D: -; J: TRBJ1-1; size: -
DNA: TGCAGTGCTAGTCGCTGGACTAGCGGACAAGAGACCCAGTACTTC; CDR3: CSASRWTSGQETQYF; V: TRBV20-1; D: TRBD2; J: TRBJ2-5; size: -
DNA: TGCGCCAGTGTGGGCTCGAACACCGGGGAGCTGTTTTTT; CDR3: CASVGSNTGELFF; V: TRBV5-1; D: -; J: TRBJ2-2; size: -
DNA: TGTGCCTGGAGTCCTCCCGGGACAGGGGGCACTGAAGCTTTCTTT; CDR3: CAWSPPGTGGTEAFF; V: TRBV30; D: TRBD1; J: TRBJ1-1; size: -
DNA: TGTGCCACCAGTGATTCAGGGAGGGGGGAGACCCAGTACTTC; CDR3: CATSDSGRGETQYF; V: TRBV24-1; D: -; J: TRBJ2-5; size: -
DNA: TGTGCCAGCTCACTGAGACGCCGCTCAGGACAGGGATACTCCTACGAGCAGTACTTC; CDR3: CASSLRRRSGQGYSYEQYF; V: TRBV18; D: TRBD1; J: TRBJ2-7; size: -
DNA: TGTGCCAGCTCACTCACGGGGGGGCAAATCTACGAGCAGTACTTC; CDR3: CASSLTGGQIYEQYF; V: TRBV18; D: TRBD2; J: TRBJ2-7; size: -
DNA: TGCGCCAGCAGCCCCCTGATGGGTAGACAAACCGGGGAGCTGTTTTTT; CDR3: CASSPLMGRQTGELFF; V: TRBV4-1; D: -; J: TRBJ2-2; size: -
DNA: TGTGCCAGCAGCTTATTCTTGACGGAGACTACGCAGTATTTT; CDR3: CASSLFLTETTQYF; V: TRBV5-8; D: -; J: TRBJ2-3; size: -
DNA: TGTGCCAGCAGCCCAGGGGGAGGAACCTCTGGAAACACCATATATTTT; CDR3: CASSPGGGTSGNTIYF; V: TRBV7-8; D: TRBD1; J: TRBJ1-3; size: -
DNA: TGTGCCAGCAGTTTCGGGGGGGACGGCGAGCAGTACTTC; CDR3: CASSFGGDGEQYF; V: TRBV6-2/TRBV6-3; D: TRBD2; J: TRBJ2-7; size: few
DNA: TGTGCCAGTAGTATCACCAACCCAGGGGGAGGAGATACGCAGTATTTT; CDR3: CASSITNPGGGDTQYF; V: TRBV19; D: -; J: TRBJ2-3; size: -
DNA: TGTGCCAGTTCCTTAGGTGCAGGGGGCTCCTACAATGAGCAGTTCTTC; CDR3: CASSLGAGGSYNEQFF; V: TRBV19; D: TRBD1; J: TRBJ2-1; size: -
DNA: TGCGCCAGCAGTGACGGGACACGGGACACCGGGGAGCTGTTTTTT; CDR3: CASSDGTRDTGELFF; V: TRBV10-1; D: -; J: TRBJ2-2; size: few
DNA: TGCGCCAGCAGCCACCGCGGGGTTTTAAACACTGAAGCTTTCTTT; CDR3: CASSHRGVLNTEAFF; V: TRBV4-1; D: -; J: TRBJ1-1; size: -
DNA: TGTGCCATCAGTGTAGGGGACAGGGGGCTCGGTCAGCCCCAGCATTTT; CDR3: CAISVGDRGLGQPQHF; V: TRBV10-3; D: TRBD1; J: TRBJ1-5; size: -
DNA: TGCGCCAGCAGCCAAGATTTCGGCATTAGCAATCAGTCCCAGCATTTT; CDR3: CASSQDFGISNQSQHF; V: TRBV4-1; D: -; J: TRBJ1-5; size: once
DNA: TGTGCCAGCAGCTCAGGGCAGGGTCACGGGGAGCTGTTTTTT; CDR3: CASSSGQGHGELFF; V: TRBV7-3; D: -; J: TRBJ2-2; size: -
DNA: TGTGCCAGCAGCGTTACAGGGATAGGGGAGACCCAGTACTTC; CDR3: CASSVTGIGETQYF; V: TRBV9; D: -; J: TRBJ2-5; size: once
DNA: TGTGCCAGCAGCTTAAGTCCAGGGGGAGGAGAGCAGTACTTC; CDR3: CASSLSPGGGEQYF; V: TRBV11-2; D: -; J: TRBJ2-7; size: -
DNA: TGTGCCAGCAGCGGGACTAGCGGGGGGGTGGATGAGCAGTTCTTC; CDR3: CASSGTSGGVDEQFF; V: TRBV6-5; D: TRBD2; J: TRBJ2-1; size: -
DNA: TGTGCCAGCAGCGAACAGACAGCTTTGAACACTGAAGCTTTCTTT; CDR3: CASSEQTALNTEAFF; V: TRBV5-5; D: -; J: TRBJ1-1; size: -
DNA: TGTGCCTGGAGAACCGGGACAGGCCTCACAGATACGCAGTATTTT; CDR3: CAWRTGTGLTDTQYF; V: TRBV30; D: TRBD1; J: TRBJ2-3; size: -
DNA: TGTGCCAGCAGCTTATCCAAAGCGGGGACTAATGAAAAACTGTTTTTT; CDR3: CASSLSKAGTNEKLFF; V: TRBV7-6; D: -; J: TRBJ1-4; size: -
DNA: TGTGCCAGCAGTTTAAGGGGGAATCAGCCCCAGCATTTT; CDR3: CASSLRGNQPQHF; V: TRBV27; D: -; J: TRBJ1-5; size: -
DNA: TGTGCCAGTAGTATCCCCACCGGACAGCTGAACACTGAAGCTTTCTTT; CDR3: CASSIPTGQLNTEAFF; V: TRBV19; D: -; J: TRBJ1-1; size: -
DNA: TGTGCCAGCAGTTTTTCTAGACAGACCCAGTACTTC; CDR3: CASSFSRQTQYF; V: TRBV12-3/TRBV12-4; D: -; J: TRBJ2-5; size: -
DNA: TGCGCCAGCAGCCAAGAACGGGGGAGGCATGGCTACACCTTC; CDR3: CASSQERGRHGYTF; V: TRBV4-1; D: -; J: TRBJ1-2; size: -
DNA: TGTGCCAGCAGTGGACAGGGGGCTTTGAGAACTGAAGCTTTCTTT; CDR3: CASSGQGALRTEAFF; V: TRBV6-2/TRBV6-3; D: TRBD1; J: TRBJ1-1; size: -
DNA: TGCGCCAGCGCTGAGGGGGTTGGAACTAATGAAAAACTGTTTTTT; CDR3: CASAEGVGTNEKLFF; V: TRBV5-1; D: -; J: TRBJ1-4; size: few
DNA: TGTGCCAGCCGACAGGGCGGAAATCCCCAGCATTTT; CDR3: CASRQGGNPQHF; V: TRBV19; D: TRBD1; J: TRBJ1-5; size: -